This T cell receptor (beta chain) emerged from a study of blood T cells in healthy people across ages. Through a sample-barcoded 5' primer and a J-beta primer mix, a second PCR was run for roughly 6 to 12 cycles. TCRdb re-derived calls from the 5' RACE reads in MiXCR, one entry per CDR3 protein. The sample has some 1.5 million distinct CDR3 sequences, approximately 43% seen once. The germline V gene has CDR1 MGHRA and CDR2 YSYEKL. The CDR3 has 14 residues. The rearrangement joins TRBV4-1 to TRBJ2-1; D may be TRBD1 (5 bases). The tail of the sequence fits TRBJ2-7 better, so the J call may be wrong. The specimen sequenced was blood. This receptor was taken from a woman under 30 in good health. For the CDR3, the DNA is TGCGCCAGCAGCCCAGAGGCCAGGGTTTATGAGCAGTACTTC. Protein product: CASSPEARVYEQYF.